This is a list of T cell receptor beta chains from one sample in a study of tumor-infiltrating lymphocytes in primary liver carcinoma. TCRdb used MiXCR to reprocess the multiplex PCR reads, holding one entry per CDR3 protein. The sample includes hundreds of thousands of distinct CDR3 sequences, about 50% of them seen just once. Material: peripheral blood. Receptor source: a woman aged 25-40 years with primary liver carcinoma and hepatitis B virus infection. The CDR3 runs from the conserved cysteine through the conserved F or W. Each record gives: D gene, clone size, J gene, V gene, CDR3 protein, CDR3 DNA. The D gene is left open where the match is weak. Size tells how often a clone was seen (once, few, many) or the class of an expanded clone, and some rows leave it out.

d_call: TRBD1; clone_size: medium-sized; j_call: TRBJ2-2; v_call: TRBV11-2; cdr3_aa: CASSLSGQGATGELFF; cdr3_nt: TGTGCCAGCAGCTTATCGGGACAGGGGGCAACCGGGGAGCTGTTTTTT
d_call: .; clone_size: .; j_call: TRBJ2-7; v_call: TRBV30; cdr3_aa: CAWTRGKTPSSYEQYF; cdr3_nt: TGTGCCTGGACCCGGGGGAAGACCCCTAGCTCCTACGAGCAGTACTTC
d_call: TRBD2; clone_size: few; j_call: TRBJ2-3; v_call: TRBV12-3/TRBV12-4; cdr3_aa: CASRAGLAGESADTQYF; cdr3_nt: TGTGCCAGCAGGGCTGGACTAGCGGGAGAATCCGCAGATACGCAGTATTTT
d_call: .; clone_size: .; j_call: TRBJ2-7; v_call: TRBV6-5; cdr3_aa: CASSYSMGDMVGYEQYF; cdr3_nt: TGTGCCAGCAGTTACTCGATGGGGGACATGGTAGGATACGAGCAGTACTTC
d_call: TRBD1; clone_size: few; j_call: TRBJ2-3; v_call: TRBV29-1; cdr3_aa: CSVTGGIADTQYF; cdr3_nt: TGCAGCGTTACAGGGGGCATCGCAGATACGCAGTATTTT
d_call: .; clone_size: .; j_call: TRBJ1-1; v_call: TRBV25-1; cdr3_aa: CASSDPGQENTEAFF; cdr3_nt: TGTGCCAGCAGTGACCCTGGGCAGGAGAACACTGAAGCTTTCTTT
d_call: .; clone_size: .; j_call: TRBJ2-2; v_call: TRBV5-1; cdr3_aa: CASSLELSTYTGELVF; cdr3_nt: TGCGCCAGCAGCTTGGAACTCTCGACCTACACCGGGGAGCTGGTTTTT
d_call: .; clone_size: many; j_call: TRBJ2-7; v_call: TRBV4-2; cdr3_aa: CASSQDWGGSYEQYF; cdr3_nt: TGTGCCAGCAGCCAAGATTGGGGCGGCTCCTACGAGCAGTACTTC
d_call: .; clone_size: few; j_call: TRBJ2-3; v_call: TRBV11-2; cdr3_aa: CASTPPVLTDTQYF; cdr3_nt: TGTGCCAGCACACCCCCGGTGCTCACAGATACGCAGTATTTT
d_call: TRBD1; clone_size: many; j_call: TRBJ1-1; v_call: TRBV11-2; cdr3_aa: CASREQGGYTEAFF; cdr3_nt: TGTGCCAGCAGAGAACAGGGGGGGTACACTGAAGCTTTCTTT
d_call: .; clone_size: .; j_call: TRBJ2-7; v_call: TRBV10-3; cdr3_aa: CASLGGSYEQYF; cdr3_nt: TGTGCCAGTTTGGGTGGGTCCTACGAGCAGTACTTC
d_call: .; clone_size: .; j_call: TRBJ2-3; v_call: TRBV15; cdr3_aa: CATSRRGTEDTQYF; cdr3_nt: TGTGCCACCAGCAGACGGGGCACGGAGGATACGCAGTACTTT
d_call: .; clone_size: .; j_call: TRBJ2-5; v_call: TRBV11-2; cdr3_aa: CASNLGHRETQYF; cdr3_nt: TGTGCCAGCAACTTAGGGCACCGAGAGACCCAGTACTTC
d_call: .; clone_size: .; j_call: TRBJ1-5; v_call: TRBV6-1; cdr3_aa: CASSERQIYSNQPQHF; cdr3_nt: TGTGCCAGCAGTGAGCGACAGATTTATAGCAATCAGCCCCAGCATTTT
d_call: .; clone_size: few; j_call: TRBJ1-1; v_call: TRBV12-3/TRBV12-4; cdr3_aa: CASSRTGTRVSEAFF; cdr3_nt: TGTGCCAGCAGTCGGACCGGGACAAGGGTTAGTGAAGCTTTCTTT
d_call: .; clone_size: .; j_call: TRBJ2-5; v_call: TRBV5-8; cdr3_aa: CASSSFRIGQETQYF; cdr3_nt: TGTGCCAGCAGCAGCTTCAGGATAGGACAAGAGACCCAGTACTTC
d_call: .; clone_size: .; j_call: TRBJ1-1; v_call: TRBV6-2/TRBV6-3; cdr3_aa: CASSYASRGTEALF; cdr3_nt: TGTGCCAGCAGTTACGCAAGTCGGGGAACTGAAGCTCTCTTT
d_call: .; clone_size: .; j_call: TRBJ2-3; v_call: TRBV5-1; cdr3_aa: CVSTGRSSTDTQYF; cdr3_nt: TGCGTCAGCACCGGGAGATCTAGCACAGATACGCAGTATTTT
d_call: .; clone_size: few; j_call: TRBJ1-2; v_call: TRBV5-4; cdr3_aa: CASSLEAGTQYGYTF; cdr3_nt: TGTGCCAGCAGCTTGGAGGCAGGGACACAGTATGGCTACACCTTC
d_call: .; clone_size: .; j_call: TRBJ2-2; v_call: TRBV30; cdr3_aa: CASDFCGELFF; cdr3_nt: TGTGCCTCGGACTTCTGCGGGGAGCTGTTTTTT
d_call: .; clone_size: .; j_call: TRBJ1-1; v_call: TRBV11-2; cdr3_aa: CASRVTGMGRYSEAFF; cdr3_nt: TGTGCCAGCAGGGTAACAGGGATGGGGAGATACAGTGAAGCTTTCTTT
d_call: .; clone_size: .; j_call: TRBJ1-1; v_call: TRBV28; cdr3_aa: CASIKTLTRRTEAFF; cdr3_nt: TGTGCCAGCATAAAAACGTTAACCCGGAGGACTGAAGCTTTCTTT
d_call: TRBD2; clone_size: .; j_call: TRBJ2-6; v_call: TRBV29-1; cdr3_aa: CSAAGDAGANALTF; cdr3_nt: TGCAGCGCGGCGGGAGATGCTGGGGCCAACGCCTTGACTTTC
d_call: .; clone_size: .; j_call: TRBJ2-2; v_call: TRBV11-3; cdr3_aa: CANSLDRPTGELFF; cdr3_nt: TGTGCCAACAGCTTAGATCGACCCACCGGGGAGCTGTTTTTT